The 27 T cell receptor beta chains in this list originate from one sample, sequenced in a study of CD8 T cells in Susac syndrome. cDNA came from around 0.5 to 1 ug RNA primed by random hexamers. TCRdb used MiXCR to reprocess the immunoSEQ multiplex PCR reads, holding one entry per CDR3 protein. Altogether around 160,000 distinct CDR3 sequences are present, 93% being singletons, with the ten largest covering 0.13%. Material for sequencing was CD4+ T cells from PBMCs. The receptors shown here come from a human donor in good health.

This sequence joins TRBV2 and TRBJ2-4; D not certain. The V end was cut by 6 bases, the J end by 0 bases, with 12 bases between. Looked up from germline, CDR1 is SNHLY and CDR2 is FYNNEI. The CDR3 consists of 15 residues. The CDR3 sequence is CASSPTALAKNIQYF. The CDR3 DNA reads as TGTGCCAGCAGCCCGACGGCCCTAGCCAAAAACATTCAGTACTTC. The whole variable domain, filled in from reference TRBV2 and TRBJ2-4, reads EPEVTQTPSHQVTQMGQEVILRCVPISNHLYFYWYRQILGQKVEFLVSFYNNEISEKSEIFDDQFSVERPDGSNFTLKIRSTKLEDSAMYFCASSPTALAKNIQYFGAGTRLSVL.

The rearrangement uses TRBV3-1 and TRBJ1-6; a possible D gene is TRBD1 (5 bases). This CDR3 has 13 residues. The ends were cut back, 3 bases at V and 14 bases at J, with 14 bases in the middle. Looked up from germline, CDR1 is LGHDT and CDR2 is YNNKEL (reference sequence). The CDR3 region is CASSHLSEGALHF. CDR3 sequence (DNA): TGTGCCAGCAGCCATTTGTCGGAAGGGGCCCTCCACTTT. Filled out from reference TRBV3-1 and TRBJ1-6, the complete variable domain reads DTAVSQTPKYLVTQMGNDKSIKCEQNLGHDTMYWYKQDSKKFLKIMFSYNNKELIINETVPNRFSPKSPDKAHLNLHINSLELGDSAVYFCASSHLSEGALHFGNGTRLTVT.

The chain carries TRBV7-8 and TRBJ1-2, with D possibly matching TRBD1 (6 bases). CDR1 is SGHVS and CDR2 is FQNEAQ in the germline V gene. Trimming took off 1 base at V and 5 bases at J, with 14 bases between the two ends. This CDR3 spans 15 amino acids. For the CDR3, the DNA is TGTGCCAGCAGCTTAGACAGACAGGCGGGGTATGGCTACACCTTC. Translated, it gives CASSLDRQAGYGYTF.

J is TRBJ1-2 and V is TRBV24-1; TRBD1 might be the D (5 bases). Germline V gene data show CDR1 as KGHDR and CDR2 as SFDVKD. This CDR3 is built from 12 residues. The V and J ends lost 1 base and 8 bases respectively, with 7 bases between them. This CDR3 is CATSDFQGGYTF. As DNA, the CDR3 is TGTGCCACCAGTGATTTTCAGGGCGGCTACACCTTC.

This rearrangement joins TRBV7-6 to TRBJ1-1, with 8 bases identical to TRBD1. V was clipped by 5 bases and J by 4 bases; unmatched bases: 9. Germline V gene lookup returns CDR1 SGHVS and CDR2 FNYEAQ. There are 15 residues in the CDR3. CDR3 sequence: CASSPRTGKGTEAFF. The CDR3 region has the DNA TGTGCCAGCAGCCCGCGGACAGGGAAGGGCACTGAAGCTTTCTTT.

CDR3 protein: CASSESVGIAKNIQYF. As DNA, the CDR3 is TGTGCCAGCAGTGAATCGGTGGGGATAGCCAAAAACATTCAGTACTTC. This rearrangement joins TRBV6-1 to TRBJ2-4, with D unclear. Deletions cut 2 bases from V and 0 bases from J, with 11 bases between. This CDR3 spans 16 amino acids. Germline CDR1 and CDR2: MNHNS and SASEGT.

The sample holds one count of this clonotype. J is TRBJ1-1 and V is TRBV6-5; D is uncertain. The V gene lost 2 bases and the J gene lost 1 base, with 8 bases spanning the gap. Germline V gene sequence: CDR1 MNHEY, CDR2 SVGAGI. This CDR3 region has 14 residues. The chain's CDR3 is CASSYTPGNTEAFF. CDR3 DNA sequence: TGTGCCAGCAGTTACACCCCGGGGAACACTGAAGCTTTCTTT.

The CDR3 region is CASSQGMRNTIYF. The CDR3 coding sequence is TGTGCCAGCAGCCAGGGGATGCGAAACACCATATATTTT. The rearrangement joins TRBV3-1 to TRBJ1-3; no reliable D call. This CDR3 contains 13 residues. Trimming took 3 bases from V and 5 from J, leaving 8 bases between them. Germline V gives CDR1 LGHDT, CDR2 YNNKEL (reference sequence).

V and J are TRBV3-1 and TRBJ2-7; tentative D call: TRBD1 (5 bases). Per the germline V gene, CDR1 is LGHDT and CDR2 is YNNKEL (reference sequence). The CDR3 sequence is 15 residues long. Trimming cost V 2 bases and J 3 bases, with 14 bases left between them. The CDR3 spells CASSQRGGPSYEQYF. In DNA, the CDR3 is TGTGCCAGCAGCCAAAGGGGCGGACCGAGCTACGAGCAGTACTTC.

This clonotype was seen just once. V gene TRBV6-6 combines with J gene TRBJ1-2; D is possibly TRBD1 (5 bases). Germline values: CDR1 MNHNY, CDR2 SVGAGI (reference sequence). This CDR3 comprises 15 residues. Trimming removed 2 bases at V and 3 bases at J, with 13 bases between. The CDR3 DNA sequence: TGTGCCAGCAGTTACGCTGGGGGAAGGGACTATGGCTACACCTTC. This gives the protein CASSYAGGRDYGYTF.

As DNA, the CDR3 is TGCGCCAGCAGCGGCGGACAGGGAGCTGGCTACACCTTC. This encodes CASSGGQGAGYTF. The genes are TRBV5-1 and TRBJ1-2; 8 nucleotides align to TRBD1. In germline, CDR1 is SGHRS, CDR2 YFSETQ. V lost 4 bases to trimming and J lost 7 bases; unmatched junction nucleotides: 6. The CDR3 contains 13 residues. Looking up the rest from reference TRBV5-1 and TRBJ1-2 gives the full variable domain: KAGVTQTPRYLIKTRGQQVTLSCSPISGHRSVSWYQQTPGQGLQFLFEYFSETQRNKGNFPGRFSGRQFSNSRSEMNVSTLELGDSALYLCASSGGQGAGYTFGSGTRLTVV.

CDR3 region: CSVIGGPWDEQFF. Here the CDR3 DNA reads TGCAGCGTTATCGGGGGTCCGTGGGATGAGCAGTTCTTC. The V gene is TRBV29-1, the J gene TRBJ2-1; weak D call: TRBD2 (6 bases). CDR3 length equals 13 residues. Looked up from germline, CDR1 is SQVTM and CDR2 is ANQGSEA. Trimming left V 5 bases short and J 8 bases short, with 16 bases between.

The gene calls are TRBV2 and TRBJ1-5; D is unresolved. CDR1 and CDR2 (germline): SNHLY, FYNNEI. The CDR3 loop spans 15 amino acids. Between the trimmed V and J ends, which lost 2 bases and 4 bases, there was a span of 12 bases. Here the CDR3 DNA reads TGTGCCAGCAGTGAATATGTGACCCCAAATCAGCCCCAGCATTTT. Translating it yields CASSEYVTPNQPQHF.

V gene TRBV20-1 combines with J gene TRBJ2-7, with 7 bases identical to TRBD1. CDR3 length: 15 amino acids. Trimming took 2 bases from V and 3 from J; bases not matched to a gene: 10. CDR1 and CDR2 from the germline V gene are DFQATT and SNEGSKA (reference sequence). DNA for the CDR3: TGCAGTGCTAGAAGTGGAAATACAGGGGTCTACGAGCAGTACTTC. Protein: CSARSGNTGVYEQYF.

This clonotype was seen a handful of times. CDR3 sequence reads: CASSLDGSFYYGYTF. The DNA of the CDR3 is TGTGCCAGCAGCTTGGATGGCAGCTTCTACTATGGCTACACCTTC. This chain connects TRBV5-4 to TRBJ1-2; no reliable D call. The length of the CDR3 is 15 residues. Germline values: CDR1 SGHNT, CDR2 YYREEE (reference sequence). V was pared by 0 bases and J by 3 bases, with 12 bases between. The full variable domain, rest sourced from reference TRBV5-4 and TRBJ1-2, is ETGVTQSPTHLIKTRGQQVTLRCSSQSGHNTVSWYQQALGQGPQFIFQYYREEENGRGNFPPRFSGLQFPNYSSELNVNALELDDSALYLCASSLDGSFYYGYTFGSGTRLTVV.

Here the CDR3 DNA reads TGCGCCAGCAGCCAACTAGCGGGTGAGCAGTTCTTC. Residues: CASSQLAGEQFF. The V and J genes are TRBV4-1 and TRBJ2-1, with 8 nucleotides matching TRBD2. Germline V CDR1 and CDR2: MGHRA, YSYEKL. The CDR3 has 12 residues. V dropped 2 bases and J dropped 9; count of bases not matched to a gene: 0.

The CDR3 loop reads CSADSAGADHTDTQYF. For the CDR3, the DNA is TGCAGTGCCGACTCTGCGGGGGCAGACCACACAGATACGCAGTATTTT. The V gene is TRBV20-1, the J gene TRBJ2-3; TRBD2 might be the D (7 bases). V dropped 6 bases and J dropped 2 bases, with 21 bases sitting between them. The CDR3 has 16 amino acids. Germline CDR1 is DFQATT and CDR2 is SNEGSKA (reference sequence).

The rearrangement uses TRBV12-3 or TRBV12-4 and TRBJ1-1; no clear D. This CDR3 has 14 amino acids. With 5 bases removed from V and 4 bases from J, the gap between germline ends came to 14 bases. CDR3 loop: CASSPGPWGTEAFF. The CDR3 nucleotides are TGTGCCAGCAGTCCCGGACCATGGGGCACTGAAGCTTTCTTT.

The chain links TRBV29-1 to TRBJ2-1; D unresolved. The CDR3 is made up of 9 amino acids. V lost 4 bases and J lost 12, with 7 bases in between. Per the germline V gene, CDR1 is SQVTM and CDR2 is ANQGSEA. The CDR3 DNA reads TGCAGCGTTGGGCTCGGGCAGTTCTTC. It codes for CSVGLGQFF.

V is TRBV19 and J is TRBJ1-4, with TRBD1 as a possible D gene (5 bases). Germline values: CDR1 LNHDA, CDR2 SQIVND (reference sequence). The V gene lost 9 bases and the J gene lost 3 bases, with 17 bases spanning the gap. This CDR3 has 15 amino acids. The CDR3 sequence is CASLGRTLSNEKLFF. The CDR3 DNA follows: TGTGCCAGCCTGGGGCGGACATTGTCTAATGAAAAACTGTTTTTT.

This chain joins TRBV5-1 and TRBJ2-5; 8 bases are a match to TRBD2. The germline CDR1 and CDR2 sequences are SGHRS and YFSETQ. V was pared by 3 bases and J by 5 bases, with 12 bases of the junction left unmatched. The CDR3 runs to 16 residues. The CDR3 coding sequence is TGCGCCAGCAGCTCGACGTATCGGGGGGGACGGGAGACCCAGTACTTC. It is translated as CASSSTYRGGRETQYF.

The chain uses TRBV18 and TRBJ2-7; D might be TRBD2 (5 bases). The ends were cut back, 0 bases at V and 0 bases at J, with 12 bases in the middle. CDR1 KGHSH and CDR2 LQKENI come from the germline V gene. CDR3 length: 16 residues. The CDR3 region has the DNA TGTGCCAGCTCACCACCTGGGTCCCGGGGCTCCTACGAGCAGTACTTC. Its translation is CASSPPGSRGSYEQYF. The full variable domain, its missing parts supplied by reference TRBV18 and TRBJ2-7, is NAGVMQNPRHLVRRRGQEARLRCSPMKGHSHVYWYRQLPEEGLKFMVYLQKENIIDESGMPKERFSAEFPKEGPSILRIQQVVRGDSAAYFCASSPPGSRGSYEQYFGPGTRLTVT.

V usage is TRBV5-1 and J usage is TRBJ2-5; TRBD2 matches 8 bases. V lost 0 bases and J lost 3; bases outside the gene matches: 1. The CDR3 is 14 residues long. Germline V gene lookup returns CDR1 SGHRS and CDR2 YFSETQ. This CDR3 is CASSLAGGEETQYF. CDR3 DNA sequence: TGCGCCAGCAGCTTGGCCGGGGGGGAAGAGACCCAGTACTTC.

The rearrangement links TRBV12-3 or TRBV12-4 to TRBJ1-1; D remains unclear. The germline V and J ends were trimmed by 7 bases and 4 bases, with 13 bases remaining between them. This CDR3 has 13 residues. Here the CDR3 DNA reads TGTGCCAGCACCCTGGGGATGGGCACTGAAGCTTTCTTT. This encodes CASTLGMGTEAFF.

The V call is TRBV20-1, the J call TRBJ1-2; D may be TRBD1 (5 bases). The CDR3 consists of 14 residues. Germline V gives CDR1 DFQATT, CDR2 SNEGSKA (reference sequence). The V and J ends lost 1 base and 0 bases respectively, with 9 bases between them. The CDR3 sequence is CSARGDSSNYGYTF. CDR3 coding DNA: TGCAGTGCTAGAGGCGACAGTTCTAACTATGGCTACACCTTC.

CDR3 in amino acids: CASRGTGPDTQYF. The CDR3 DNA reads as TGTGCCAGCAGGGGGACAGGACCAGATACGCAGTATTTT. This chain links TRBV2 with TRBJ2-3; 8 bases are shared with TRBD1. Germline CDR1 is SNHLY and CDR2 is FYNNEI. The J segment lost 4 bases and the V segment lost 6 bases, leaving 3 bases of the junction unmatched. The CDR3 covers 13 residues.

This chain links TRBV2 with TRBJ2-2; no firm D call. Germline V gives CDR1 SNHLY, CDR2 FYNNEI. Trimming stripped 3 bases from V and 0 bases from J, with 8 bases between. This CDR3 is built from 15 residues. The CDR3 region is CASSERLSNTGELFF. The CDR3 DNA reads TGTGCCAGCAGTGAGCGCCTCTCGAACACCGGGGAGCTGTTTTTT. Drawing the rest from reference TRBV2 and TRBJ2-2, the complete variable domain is EPEVTQTPSHQVTQMGQEVILRCVPISNHLYFYWYRQILGQKVEFLVSFYNNEISEKSEIFDDQFSVERPDGSNFTLKIRSTKLEDSAMYFCASSERLSNTGELFFGEGSRLTVL.